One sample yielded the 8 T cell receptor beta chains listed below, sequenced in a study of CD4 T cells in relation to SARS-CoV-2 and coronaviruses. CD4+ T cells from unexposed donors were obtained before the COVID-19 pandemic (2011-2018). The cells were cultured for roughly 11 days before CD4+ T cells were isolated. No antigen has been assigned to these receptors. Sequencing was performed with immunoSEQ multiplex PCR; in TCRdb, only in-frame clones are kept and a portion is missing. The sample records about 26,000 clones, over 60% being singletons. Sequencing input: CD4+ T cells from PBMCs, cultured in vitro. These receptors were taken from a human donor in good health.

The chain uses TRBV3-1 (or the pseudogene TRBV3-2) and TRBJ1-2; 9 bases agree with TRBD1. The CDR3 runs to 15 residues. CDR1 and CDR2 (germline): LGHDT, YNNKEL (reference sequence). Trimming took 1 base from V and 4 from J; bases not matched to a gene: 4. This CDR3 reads CASSQGGTGSYGYTF. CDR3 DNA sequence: TGTGCCAGCAGCCAAGGCGGGACAGGGTCCTATGGCTACACCTTC.

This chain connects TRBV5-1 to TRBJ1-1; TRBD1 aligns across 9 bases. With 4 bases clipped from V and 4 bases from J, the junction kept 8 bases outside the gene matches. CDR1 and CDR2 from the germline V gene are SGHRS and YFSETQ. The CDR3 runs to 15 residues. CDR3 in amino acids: CASSTRQGGGTEAFF. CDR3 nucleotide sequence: TGCGCCAGCAGCACTCGACAGGGGGGGGGCACTGAAGCTTTCTTT.

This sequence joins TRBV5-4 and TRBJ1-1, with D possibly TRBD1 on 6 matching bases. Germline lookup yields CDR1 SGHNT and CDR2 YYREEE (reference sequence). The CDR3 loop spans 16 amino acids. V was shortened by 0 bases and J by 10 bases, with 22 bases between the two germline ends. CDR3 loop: CASSLGGKGGAIRAFF. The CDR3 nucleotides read TGTGCCAGCAGCTTGGGGGGTAAAGGGGGAGCGATTAGAGCTTTCTTT.

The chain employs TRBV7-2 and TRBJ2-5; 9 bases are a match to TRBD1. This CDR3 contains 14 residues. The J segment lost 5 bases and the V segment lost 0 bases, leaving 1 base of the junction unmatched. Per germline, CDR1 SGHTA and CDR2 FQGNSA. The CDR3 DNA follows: TGTGCCAGCAGCTTAGCGGACAGGGGTGAGACCCAGTACTTC. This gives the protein CASSLADRGETQYF.

The CDR3 DNA reads TGTGCCAGCAGCCGCCTGGGAAGCGGGGGCACAGATACGCAGTATTTT. It encodes CASSRLGSGGTDTQYF. The chain employs TRBV7-8 and TRBJ2-3; TRBD2 aligns across 7 bases. The CDR3 runs 16 residues. Germline lookup yields CDR1 SGHVS and CDR2 FQNEAQ. The V gene end was trimmed by 5 bases and the J gene end by 1 base; junction bases not matched to a gene: 9.

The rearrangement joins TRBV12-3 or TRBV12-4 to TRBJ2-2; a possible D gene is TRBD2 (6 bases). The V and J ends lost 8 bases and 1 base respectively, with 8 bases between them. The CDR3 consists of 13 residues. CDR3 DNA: TGTGCCAGCGTGGAGGGGAACACCGGGGAGCTGTTTTTT. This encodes CASVEGNTGELFF.

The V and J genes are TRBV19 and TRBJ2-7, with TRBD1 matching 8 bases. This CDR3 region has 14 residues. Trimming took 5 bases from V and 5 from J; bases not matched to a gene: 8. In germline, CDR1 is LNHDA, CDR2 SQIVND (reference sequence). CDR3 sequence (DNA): TGTGCCAGTAGTCCCCAGGACAGGGTCCACGAGCAGTACTTC. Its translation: CASSPQDRVHEQYF.

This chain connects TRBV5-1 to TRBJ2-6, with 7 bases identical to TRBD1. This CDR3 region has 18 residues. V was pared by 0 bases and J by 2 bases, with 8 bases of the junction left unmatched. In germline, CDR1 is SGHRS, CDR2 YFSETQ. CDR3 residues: CASSLGPKTGPGANVLTF. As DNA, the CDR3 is TGCGCCAGCAGCTTGGGGCCTAAGACAGGGCCTGGGGCCAACGTCCTGACTTTC.